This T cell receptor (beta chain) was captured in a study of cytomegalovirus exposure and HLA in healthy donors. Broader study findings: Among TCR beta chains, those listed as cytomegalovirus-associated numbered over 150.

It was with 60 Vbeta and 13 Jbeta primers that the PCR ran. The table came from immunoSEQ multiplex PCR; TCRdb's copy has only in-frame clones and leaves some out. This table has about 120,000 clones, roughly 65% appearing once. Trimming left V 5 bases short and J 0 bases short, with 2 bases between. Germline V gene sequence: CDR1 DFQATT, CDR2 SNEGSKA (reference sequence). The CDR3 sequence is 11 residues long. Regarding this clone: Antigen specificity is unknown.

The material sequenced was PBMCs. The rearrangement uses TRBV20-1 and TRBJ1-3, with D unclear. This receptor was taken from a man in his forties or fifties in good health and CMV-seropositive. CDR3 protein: CSAHSGNTIYF. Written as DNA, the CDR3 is TGCAGTGCTCACTCTGGAAACACCATATATTTT.